This TCR beta chain was observed in a study of OX40 agonist ivuxolimab in advanced cancers. Trimming took 0 bases from V and 0 from J, leaving 15 bases between them. Germline V gene data show CDR1 as MGHRA and CDR2 as YSYEKL. The CDR3 length is 18 residues. The protocol was immunoSEQ multiplex PCR, while the TCRdb copy is restricted to in-frame clones and leaves out a portion. Here the sample spans more than 60,000 clones, around 85% being singletons. This clonotype originated in an adult with an advanced solid tumor such as melanoma, head and neck, liver or kidney cancer. The starting material was CD4+ or CD8+ T cells sorted from blood, obtained in a trial of the OX40 agonist ivuxolimab. The V call is TRBV4-1, the J call TRBJ1-5; D gene unclear. In DNA, the CDR3 is TGCGCCAGCAGCCAAGAAGTATTTGGGCCATATAGCAATCAGCCCCAGCATTTT. Its translation: CASSQEVFGPYSNQPQHF.